What follows are 20 T cell receptor beta chains derived from one specimen sequenced in a study of molecular identifiers for immune sequencing clone quantification. MiXCR, applied by TCRdb to the PCR reads, yields one record per CDR3 protein. The data show more than 550,000 distinct CDR3 sequences, with about 25% seen just once and 0.78% held by the top ten. Sequencing used naive CD8+ T cells from blood, with Jurkat cell RNA spiked in. Sample subset: FACS-sorted CD8+CD4-CCR7+CD45RA+ naive T cells. All receptors derive from a human donor in good health. Some libraries in this study had Jurkat cell RNA spiked in.

This clonotype showed up many times. The J gene is TRBJ2-5, the V gene TRBV4-2; tentatively, D is TRBD1 (5 bases). The V end was cut by 0 bases, the J end by 0 bases, with 14 bases between. The V gene's germline CDR1 is LGHNA and CDR2 YNFKEQ. The CDR3 has 17 residues. The CDR3, as DNA: TGTGCCAGCAGCCAAGATCAGGGCGGAGTGTACCAAGAGACCCAGTACTTC. Its translation is CASSQDQGGVYQETQYF.

This clonotype was counted many times. The V gene is TRBV7-9, the J gene TRBJ2-5; 10 bases fit TRBD2. This CDR3 has 15 amino acids. Germline V gives CDR1 SEHNR, CDR2 FQNEAQ (reference sequence). Trimming at V came to 7 bases and at J to 5 bases, leaving 10 bases not matched to a gene. The CDR3 here is CASTEGLAEWETQYF. The CDR3 coding sequence is TGTGCCAGCACAGAAGGACTAGCGGAATGGGAGACCCAGTACTTC.

The chain joins TRBV20-1 to TRBJ2-7; D is undetermined. Germline CDR1 DFQATT, CDR2 SNEGSKA (reference sequence). CDR3 length: 15 residues. Trimming removed 0 bases from V and 0 bases from J, with 12 bases in between. CDR3 sequence (DNA): TGCAGTGCTAGAGATCCGGGCAGTCCCTCCTACGAGCAGTACTTC. Its protein product is CSARDPGSPSYEQYF.

The table lists this clonotype with a few counts. The chain carries TRBV7-9 and TRBJ1-2; D unresolved. Germline V lookup: CDR1 SEHNR, CDR2 FQNEAQ (reference sequence). The CDR3 consists of 16 residues. Trimming left V 1 base short and J 2 bases short, with 14 bases between. CDR3 sequence: CASSLGSPELNYGYTF. The CDR3 region has the DNA TGTGCCAGCAGCTTAGGGTCTCCGGAATTGAACTATGGCTACACCTTC.

Many counts were recorded for this clonotype. The chain has TRBV28 and TRBJ2-7; D remains unclear. This CDR3 spans 14 amino acids. V was cut by 7 bases and J by 2 bases, with 15 bases left in between. Germline-derived CDR1 and CDR2 are MDHEN and SYDVKM. As DNA, the CDR3 is TGTGCCAGCACCTCACGACGGAGTCCCTACGAGCAGTACTTC. This sequence encodes CASTSRRSPYEQYF.

This clonotype was found a few times. This chain joins TRBV3-1 and TRBJ2-3, with 13 bases fitting TRBD2. The ends lost 4 bases at V and 4 bases at J; junction bases unmatched: 5. Germline assignment: CDR1 LGHDT and CDR2 YNNKEL (reference sequence). The CDR3 spans 16 residues. In DNA, the CDR3 is TGTGCCAGCAGCCCACGACTAGCGGGGGGACCAGATACGCAGTATTTT. Translated: CASSPRLAGGPDTQYF.

There are many counts of this clonotype. V and J are TRBV20-1 and TRBJ2-5, with D maybe TRBD2 (7 bases). The V gene's germline CDR1 is DFQATT and CDR2 SNEGSKA (reference sequence). Trimming shortened V by 0 bases and J by 9 bases, and 11 bases separated the two germline ends. This CDR3 spans 12 amino acids. This chain's CDR3 is CSARDEGGSQYF. The DNA for the CDR3 is TGCAGTGCTAGAGATGAGGGGGGGTCCCAGTACTTC.

This clonotype appeared a few times. J is TRBJ2-6 and V is TRBV30; D could derive from TRBD1 or TRBD2 (6 bases each). CDR3 length equals 17 residues. Per the germline V gene, CDR1 is GTSNPN and CDR2 is SVGIG (reference sequence). Trimming cost V 2 bases and J 2 bases, with 16 bases left between them. This CDR3 is CAWSRGAIGPGANVLTF. The CDR3 bases are TGTGCCTGGAGTAGGGGGGCGATTGGACCTGGGGCCAACGTCCTGACTTTC.

This clonotype was picked up many times. The chain recombines TRBV13 with TRBJ2-7; TRBD2 might be the D (7 bases). The germline V gene has CDR1 PRHDT and CDR2 FYEKMQ (reference sequence). CDR3 size: 13 residues. The V end lost 8 bases, the J end lost 6 bases, and 17 bases lay between the germline ends. The CDR3 reads CASLAAGAGEQYF. The CDR3 region has the DNA TGTGCCAGCCTAGCGGCGGGGGCAGGCGAGCAGTACTTC. Drawing the rest from reference TRBV13 and TRBJ2-7, the complete variable domain is AAGVIQSPRHLIKEKRETATLKCYPIPRHDTVYWYQQGPGQDPQFLISFYEKMQSDKGSIPDRFSAQQFSDYHSELNMSSLELGDSALYFCASLAAGAGEQYFGPGTRLTVT.

In its sample, this clonotype was seen many times. The chain uses TRBV11-2 and TRBJ1-4; tentative D call: TRBD1 (5 bases). Trimming cost V 8 bases and J 0 bases, with 7 bases left between them. The CDR3 consists of 13 residues. Germline assignment: CDR1 SGHAT and CDR2 FQNNGV. The CDR3 loop reads CASGAATNEKLFF. CDR3 in DNA: TGTGCCAGCGGGGCTGCAACTAATGAAAAACTGTTTTTT.

This clonotype was observed a handful of times. The genes are TRBV30 and TRBJ1-5; D is undetermined. The CDR3 runs to 14 residues. Looked up from germline, CDR1 is GTSNPN and CDR2 is SVGIG (reference sequence). Trimming cost V 2 bases and J 0 bases, with 8 bases left between them. This CDR3 reads CAWSSGNSNQPQHF. Written as DNA, the CDR3 is TGTGCCTGGAGTAGCGGTAATAGCAATCAGCCCCAGCATTTT.

This clonotype has a count of ten or more. V usage is TRBV12-3 or TRBV12-4 and J usage is TRBJ2-7; 8 nucleotides align to TRBD1. Unmatched junction bases numbered 11, after V lost 5 bases and J lost 2 bases. This CDR3 is built from 16 residues. CDR3 nucleotides: TGTGCCAGCAGTATTTTACCGGGACAGGTAACCTACGAGCAGTACTTC. Translation: CASSILPGQVTYEQYF.

This clonotype was counted at least ten times. The CDR3 region is CASSSAGGEVYGYTF. Here the CDR3 DNA reads TGTGCCAGCAGCTCAGCTGGGGGCGAGGTCTATGGCTACACCTTC. The chain combines TRBV7-9 with TRBJ1-2; the D gene is possibly TRBD1 (6 bases). The germline gives CDR1 SEHNR, CDR2 FQNEAQ (reference sequence). V was cut by 4 bases and J by 4 bases, with 16 bases left in between. The CDR3 runs 15 residues.

This clonotype was detected many times. The chain couples TRBV27 to TRBJ2-3; D ambiguous. V was pared by 10 bases and J by 3 bases, with 14 bases between. Germline values: CDR1 MNHEY, CDR2 SMNVEV (reference sequence). CDR3 length equals 13 residues. The CDR3: CATNSVGTDTQYF. The CDR3, as DNA: TGTGCCACCAACTCCGTGGGGACAGATACGCAGTATTTT.

Comment on this clonotype: One end of the junction varies from germline; a read error may be responsible. The CDR3 here is CASSQDRWTSTDTHYF. The DNA of the CDR3 is TGCGCCAGCAGCCAAGACCGATGGACTAGCACAGATACGCATTATTTT. The rearrangement links TRBV4-3 to TRBJ2-3; 8 bases align to TRBD2. The CDR3 length is 16 residues. The V gene's germline CDR1 is LGHNA and CDR2 YSLEER.

Ten or more counts support this clonotype. The rearrangement uses TRBV6-2 or TRBV6-3 and TRBJ1-1; D possibly corresponds to TRBD1 (5 bases). CDR1 and CDR2 (germline): MNHEY, SVGEGT. This CDR3 has 13 amino acids. V lost 7 bases, J lost 5 bases, and 14 bases lay in between. In nucleotides, the CDR3 is TGTGCCAGCACCCCTGGGGGATATACTGAAGCTTTCTTT. Amino acid sequence: CASTPGGYTEAFF.

This clonotype appeared many times. The V gene is TRBV13, the J gene TRBJ2-7; D is unclear. V was trimmed by 5 bases and J by 4 bases, leaving 15 bases between them. The germline V gene has CDR1 PRHDT and CDR2 FYEKMQ (reference sequence). The CDR3 runs to 14 residues. CDR3 sequence: CASSPGPGEYEQYF. CDR3 DNA sequence: TGTGCCAGCAGCCCTGGGCCAGGAGAATACGAGCAGTACTTC.

This clonotype was seen a handful of times. The chain's CDR3 is CASSFIAGVTSYEQYF. As DNA, the CDR3 is TGTGCCAGCAGCTTTATAGCGGGAGTTACTTCCTACGAGCAGTACTTC. The chain recombines TRBV7-2 with TRBJ2-7, with 9 bases that match TRBD2. V shed 3 bases, J shed 1 base, and the junction held 7 bases outside the gene matches. This CDR3 contains 16 residues. Looked up from germline, CDR1 is SGHTA and CDR2 is FQGNSA.

This clonotype was detected ten times or more. The V and J genes are TRBV29-1 and TRBJ1-1; D is possibly TRBD1 (6 bases). The V gene's germline CDR1 is SQVTM and CDR2 ANQGSEA. The CDR3 contains 13 residues. Trimming left V 3 bases short and J 5 bases short, with 13 bases between. The CDR3, as DNA: TGCAGCGTTGACCAGGGGCAGGGTACTGAAGCTTTCTTT. Encoded protein: CSVDQGQGTEAFF.

The sample holds one count of this clonotype. The chain couples TRBV20-1 to TRBJ2-5; a weak D match, TRBD1 (5 bases). V was clipped by 2 bases and J by 2 bases, with 12 bases between them. The CDR3 sequence is 14 residues long. CDR1 and CDR2 from the germline V gene are DFQATT and SNEGSKA (reference sequence). The CDR3 reads CSARSEQVQETQYF. CDR3 sequence (DNA): TGCAGTGCTAGATCAGAACAGGTTCAAGAGACCCAGTACTTC.